These 32 T cell receptor beta chains were sequenced from one sample in a study of shared T cell receptors in the human thymus. Sequenced by immunoSEQ multiplex PCR; TCRdb stores in-frame clones only, minus some. The sample gives hundreds of thousands of clones, 75% to 85% of which show up once; 0.013% is in the top ten. This same sample was also part of a study on human thymus T cells.

Sequencing was carried out using thymocytes. These receptors originate from a boy in the first two years of life with a congenital heart defect.

CDR3 region: CASSLKGPMGRDRVYAIYEQYF. Here the CDR3 DNA reads TGTGCCAGCAGCTTAAAGGGCCCCATGGGTCGGGACAGGGTTTATGCGATCTACGAGCAGTACTTC. The J gene is TRBJ2-7, the V gene TRBV13; 9 positions match TRBD1. The CDR3 is made up of 22 amino acids. Germline loops: CDR1 PRHDT, CDR2 FYEKMQ (reference sequence). V was clipped by 2 bases and J by 3 bases; unmatched bases: 26.

This rearrangement joins TRBV27 to TRBJ2-5; tentative D call: TRBD2 (6 bases). Trimming removed 3 bases from V and 1 base from J, with 9 bases in between. There are 14 residues in the CDR3. From germline, CDR1 is MNHEY and CDR2 SMNVEV (reference sequence). CDR3 DNA: TGTGCCAGCAGTTTTGACGGGGGCCAAGAGACCCAGTACTTC. Its translation is CASSFDGGQETQYF.

V gene TRBV2 combines with J gene TRBJ1-5; 8 bases are a match to TRBD1. With V trimmed by 7 bases and J by 8 bases, 7 bases remained unmatched. The CDR3 is 13 amino acids. In germline, CDR1 is SNHLY, CDR2 FYNNEI. Here the CDR3 DNA reads TGTGCCAGCACAGGACAGGGCCGAGAGCCCCAGCATTTT. It translates to CASTGQGREPQHF.

This chain connects TRBV27 to TRBJ1-5, with a weak D call TRBD1 (5 bases). From germline, CDR1 is MNHEY and CDR2 SMNVEV (reference sequence). V lost 3 bases, J lost 2 bases, and 8 bases lay in between. The CDR3 consists of 14 residues. In DNA, the CDR3 is TGTGCCAGCAGTTTCAGGGAGGGCAATCAGCCCCAGCATTTT. Protein product: CASSFREGNQPQHF.

This chain connects TRBV11-2 to TRBJ1-1, with TRBD1 matching 11 bases. Trimming removed 5 bases from V and 1 base from J; junction bases left unmatched: 6. The CDR3 length is 16 residues. Germline CDR1 is SGHAT and CDR2 is FQNNGV. The CDR3 region is CASSLLGQGENTEAFF. The CDR3 DNA is TGTGCCAGCAGCCTCCTGGGACAGGGGGAGAACACTGAAGCTTTCTTT.

This rearrangement joins TRBV4-2 to TRBJ2-5; D not certain. CDR1 is LGHNA and CDR2 is YNFKEQ in the germline V gene. The CDR3 runs to 13 residues. Trimming left V 1 base short and J 4 bases short, with 7 bases between. As DNA, the CDR3 is TGTGCCAGCAGCCAAGTTCTAGGAGAGACCCAGTACTTC. Translated: CASSQVLGETQYF.

This rearrangement joins TRBV28 to TRBJ2-5; 9 bases match TRBD1. The junction had 3 bases not matched to a gene; V was cut back by 4 bases and J by 3 bases. The CDR3 sequence is 14 residues long. Looked up from germline, CDR1 is MDHEN and CDR2 is SYDVKM. The CDR3 DNA is TGTGCCAGCAGTTGGACAGGGGACGAAGAGACCCAGTACTTC. Protein: CASSWTGDEETQYF.

V and J are TRBV15 and TRBJ1-1, with D maybe TRBD1 (6 bases). The length of the CDR3 is 16 residues. Germline lookup yields CDR1 LNHNV and CDR2 YYDKDF (reference sequence). V was trimmed by 3 bases and J by 0 bases, leaving 14 bases between them. The CDR3 reads CATSSHRDTLNTEAFF. The CDR3 DNA sequence: TGTGCCACCAGCAGTCACCGGGACACCCTGAACACTGAAGCTTTCTTT.

This chain links TRBV5-1 with TRBJ2-1, with TRBD2 as a possible D gene (5 bases). CDR1 and CDR2 from the germline V gene are SGHRS and YFSETQ. There are 14 residues in the CDR3. V was trimmed by 0 bases and J by 3 bases, leaving 7 bases between them. The CDR3 is CASSLVRDYNEQFF. In DNA, the CDR3 is TGCGCCAGCAGCTTGGTACGGGACTACAATGAGCAGTTCTTC.

This clone was recorded a few times. V usage is TRBV7-3 and J usage is TRBJ2-2, with 14 bases fitting TRBD2. The V segment lost 3 bases and the J segment 7 bases; nucleotides outside the gene matches: 7. The germline V gene has CDR1 SGHTA and CDR2 FQGTGA. The CDR3 loop spans 17 amino acids. The CDR3 sequence: CASSLGLAGEANGELFF. In nucleotides, the CDR3 is TGTGCCAGCAGCTTGGGACTAGCGGGAGAGGCTAACGGGGAGCTGTTTTTT.

V usage is TRBV5-4 and J usage is TRBJ1-1; 11 bases map to TRBD1. The germline CDR1 and CDR2 sequences are SGHNT and YYREEE (reference sequence). J gave up 5 bases and V 4 bases, and 7 bases lay outside the gene matches. The CDR3 loop spans 15 amino acids. The CDR3 loop is CASSKPGQGGTEAFF. The CDR3 DNA reads TGTGCCAGCAGCAAACCGGGACAGGGGGGGACTGAAGCTTTCTTT.

This clone was seen a single time. The chain joins TRBV6-4 to TRBJ2-1, with 8 bases aligning to TRBD2. The CDR3 loop spans 15 amino acids. Germline lookup yields CDR1 MRHNA and CDR2 SNTAGT. V was pared by 6 bases and J by 2 bases, with 6 bases of the junction left unmatched. CDR3 bases: TGTGCCAGCAGCCACCTAGCGGGCCCCTACAATGAGCAGTTCTTC. Its translation: CASSHLAGPYNEQFF.

This chain joins TRBV28 and TRBJ2-5; D remains unclear. Trimming took off 6 bases at V and 2 bases at J, with 7 bases between the two ends. The CDR3 has 12 residues. CDR1 and CDR2 from the germline V gene are MDHEN and SYDVKM. CDR3 protein: CASSPLQETQYF. Written as DNA, the CDR3 is TGTGCCAGCAGCCCCCTACAAGAGACCCAGTACTTC.

This clone was observed once. This rearrangement joins TRBV7-2 to TRBJ2-1; 11 nucleotides align to TRBD2. The CDR3 runs 15 residues. CDR1 and CDR2 (germline): SGHTA, FQGNSA. The ends lost 7 bases at V and 7 bases at J; junction bases unmatched: 9. CDR3: CASTVAGGRLNEQFF. As DNA, the CDR3 is TGTGCCAGCACCGTAGCGGGAGGGCGTCTAAATGAGCAGTTCTTC.

The V and J genes are TRBV25-1 and TRBJ2-5; the D is unclear. CDR1 is MGHDK, CDR2 SYGVNS, per germline. Trimming cost V 2 bases and J 5 bases, with 12 bases left between them. The CDR3 sequence is 14 residues long. For the CDR3, the DNA is TGTGCCAGCAGTGAAGAGTGGAGAGGTGAGACCCAGTACTTC. Translated: CASSEEWRGETQYF. Full variable domain (missing parts from reference TRBV25-1 and TRBJ2-5): EADIYQTPRYLVIGTGKKITLECSQTMGHDKMYWYQQDPGMELHLIHYSYGVNSTEKGDLSSESTVSRIRTEHFPLTLESARPSHTSQYLCASSEEWRGETQYFGPGTRLLVL.

This chain connects TRBV5-1 to TRBJ2-5; 12 nucleotides match TRBD2. Germline V gene data show CDR1 as SGHRS and CDR2 as YFSETQ. Trimming took 6 bases from V and 0 from J; bases not matched to a gene: 12. The CDR3 length is 18 residues. CDR3 protein: CASMAPGLAGTYQETQYF. The CDR3 DNA sequence: TGCGCCAGCATGGCCCCGGGACTAGCGGGCACTTACCAAGAGACCCAGTACTTC.

The genes are TRBV4-3 and TRBJ2-7, with a tentative D call TRBD2 (6 bases). The CDR3 is 16 amino acids. V lost 0 bases to trimming and J lost 7 bases, with 19 bases between them. Looked up from germline, CDR1 is LGHNA and CDR2 is YSLEER. The CDR3 region is CASSQENWTKPWEQYF. CDR3 DNA sequence: TGCGCCAGCAGCCAAGAGAATTGGACTAAGCCGTGGGAGCAGTACTTC.

The chain combines TRBV15 with TRBJ2-7; 7 nucleotides align to TRBD2. The germline V gene has CDR1 LNHNV and CDR2 YYDKDF (reference sequence). The CDR3 runs to 17 residues. The V gene end was trimmed by 3 bases and the J gene end by 0 bases; junction bases not matched to a gene: 11. The CDR3 spells CATSRVRTRLSSYEQYF. CDR3 bases: TGTGCCACCAGCAGGGTCCGGACTAGGTTGAGCTCCTACGAGCAGTACTTC.

The chain employs TRBV28 and TRBJ2-3; 11 nucleotides agree with TRBD2. Germline trimming cut 6 bases from V and 13 bases from J; bases unmatched to any gene: 21. CDR1 is MDHEN and CDR2 is SYDVKM in the germline V gene. The CDR3 runs 17 residues. In nucleotides, the CDR3 is TGTGCCAGCAGCCATATACGCCTAGCGGGAGGAAGGGGCGAAAAGTATTTT. Its protein product is CASSHIRLAGGRGEKYF. Full variable domain (missing parts from reference TRBV28 and TRBJ2-3): DVKVTQSSRYLVKRTGEKVFLECVQDMDHENMFWYRQDPGLGLRLIYFSYDVKMKEKGDIPEGYSVSREKKERFSLILESASTNQTSMYLCASSHIRLAGGRGEKYFGPGTRLTVL.

V and J are TRBV30 and TRBJ1-1, with a possible D match to TRBD1 (6 bases). The CDR3 has 17 amino acids. The ends were cut back, 1 base at V and 1 base at J, with 19 bases in the middle. The V gene's germline CDR1 is GTSNPN and CDR2 SVGIG (reference sequence). The CDR3 region has the DNA TGTGCCTGGAGTGGCCCCTCCTACCCGACAGGGAACACTGAAGCTTTCTTT. As protein: CAWSGPSYPTGNTEAFF.

DNA for the CDR3: TGTGCCAGCAGTTACTCCTTGGGGGCAGGGAACATTCAGTACTTC. Its protein product is CASSYSLGAGNIQYF. The rearrangement joins TRBV6-5 to TRBJ2-4; D may be TRBD1 (6 bases). The CDR3 totals 15 residues. Deletions cut 0 bases from V and 7 bases from J, with 13 bases between. Germline lookup yields CDR1 MNHEY and CDR2 SVGAGI.

CDR3 in DNA: TGCGCCAGCAGCTTGAGGCAGGGGGCCTACAATGAGCAGTTCTTC. This codes for CASSLRQGAYNEQFF. V usage is TRBV5-1 and J usage is TRBJ2-1; 7 bases map to TRBD1. CDR3 length: 15 amino acids. The V segment lost 1 base and the J segment 2 bases; nucleotides outside the gene matches: 3. Germline assignment: CDR1 SGHRS and CDR2 YFSETQ.

The V call is TRBV6-1, the J call TRBJ2-5, with D tentatively TRBD1 (5 bases). The CDR3 loop spans 14 amino acids. The germline V and J ends were trimmed by 5 bases and 1 base, with 11 bases remaining between them. Germline V lookup: CDR1 MNHNS, CDR2 SASEGT. The CDR3 loop reads CASSPPQGQETQYF. Here the CDR3 DNA reads TGTGCCAGCAGTCCCCCCCAGGGCCAAGAGACCCAGTACTTC.

The chain uses TRBV25-1 and TRBJ1-5; D unclear. Germline lookup yields CDR1 MGHDK and CDR2 SYGVNS. This CDR3 is 15 amino acids long. Trimming left V 3 bases short and J 2 bases short, with 11 bases between. This chain's CDR3 is CASSEETGGNQPQHF. In nucleotides, the CDR3 is TGTGCCAGCAGTGAGGAAACCGGGGGCAATCAGCCCCAGCATTTT.

A few counts support this clone. The chain joins TRBV5-1 to TRBJ1-2; TRBD1 agrees at 8 bases. This CDR3 comprises 19 residues. CDR1 and CDR2 (germline): SGHRS, YFSETQ. Trimming at V came to 4 bases and at J to 4 bases, leaving 21 bases not matched to a gene. The CDR3: CASSPGVRDRTQKGYGYTF. Here the CDR3 DNA reads TGCGCCAGCAGCCCTGGGGTTCGGGACAGGACTCAAAAGGGCTATGGCTACACCTTC.

J is TRBJ2-3 and V is TRBV11-2; 16 positions agree with TRBD2. Trimming at V came to 4 bases and at J to 6 bases, leaving 4 bases not matched to a gene. This CDR3 has 16 residues. Germline V lookup: CDR1 SGHAT, CDR2 FQNNGV. The CDR3: CASSSGLAGGPDTQYF. CDR3 nucleotide sequence: TGTGCCAGCAGCTCGGGACTAGCGGGAGGGCCCGATACGCAGTATTTT.

V is TRBV4-1 and J is TRBJ2-5; 12 bases map to TRBD1. The V gene end was trimmed by 1 base and the J gene end by 5 bases; junction bases not matched to a gene: 8. Germline V gene sequence: CDR1 MGHRA, CDR2 YSYEKL. This CDR3 spans 17 amino acids. The CDR3 sequence: CASSQGGTGGAGETQYF. The CDR3 DNA sequence: TGCGCCAGCAGCCAAGGGGGGACAGGGGGCGCGGGGGAGACCCAGTACTTC.

In this sample, this clone turned up a few times. This chain links TRBV19 with TRBJ2-2; tentative D call: TRBD1 (5 bases). V lost 4 bases and J lost 5, with 8 bases in between. CDR3 length: 13 residues. Per the germline V gene, CDR1 is LNHDA and CDR2 is SQIVND (reference sequence). Here the CDR3 reads CASSNRSTGELFF. DNA of the CDR3: TGTGCCAGTAGTAACAGGAGTACCGGGGAGCTGTTTTTT.

Concerning this clone: Other DNA sequences of this sample code for an identical CDR3. The chain links TRBV29-1 to TRBJ2-3, with TRBD2 as a possible D gene (6 bases). This CDR3 comprises 14 residues. Germline CDR1 SQVTM, CDR2 ANQGSEA. The V and J ends lost 1 base and 5 bases respectively, with 13 bases between them. DNA of the CDR3: TGCAGCGTTGAAGGCAGCGGGCCCAAAGATACGCAGTATTTT. Encoded protein: CSVEGSGPKDTQYF.

V usage is TRBV28 and J usage is TRBJ2-7; 9 nucleotides match TRBD2. Trimming took 6 bases from V and 2 from J; bases not matched to a gene: 5. Germline CDR1 reads MDHEN; CDR2 reads SYDVKM. This CDR3 has 14 amino acids. For the CDR3, the DNA is TGTGCCAGCAGGGAGCGGGAGGACCCCTACGAGCAGTACTTC. Its protein product is CASREREDPYEQYF. The variable domain in full, completed from reference TRBV28 and TRBJ2-7, reads DVKVTQSSRYLVKRTGEKVFLECVQDMDHENMFWYRQDPGLGLRLIYFSYDVKMKEKGDIPEGYSVSREKKERFSLILESASTNQTSMYLCASREREDPYEQYFGPGTRLTVT.

This rearrangement joins TRBV7-2 to TRBJ2-7; 9 nucleotides align to TRBD1. Germline V gene sequence: CDR1 SGHTA, CDR2 FQGNSA. CDR3 length: 15 residues. V shed 5 bases and J 0 bases; nucleotides not matched to a gene: 5. Here the CDR3 DNA reads TGTGCCAGCAGCCTCCGGGACAGGGCCTCCTACGAGCAGTACTTC. This translates into CASSLRDRASYEQYF. Full variable domain (remainder filled in from reference TRBV7-2 and TRBJ2-7): GAGVSQSPSNKVTEKGKDVELRCDPISGHTALYWYRQSLGQGLEFLIYFQGNSAPDKSGLPSDRFSAERTGGSVSTLTIQRTQQEDSAVYLCASSLRDRASYEQYFGPGTRLTVT.

V is TRBV4-1 and J is TRBJ1-1; TRBD1 aligns across 10 bases. Looked up from germline, CDR1 is MGHRA and CDR2 is YSYEKL. V lost 3 bases and J lost 1; bases outside the gene matches: 11. The CDR3 is 18 residues long. The CDR3 DNA reads TGCGCCAGCAGCCAGACCGGGACAGGGGCGATTCGGAACACTGAAGCTTTCTTT. Amino acid sequence: CASSQTGTGAIRNTEAFF.